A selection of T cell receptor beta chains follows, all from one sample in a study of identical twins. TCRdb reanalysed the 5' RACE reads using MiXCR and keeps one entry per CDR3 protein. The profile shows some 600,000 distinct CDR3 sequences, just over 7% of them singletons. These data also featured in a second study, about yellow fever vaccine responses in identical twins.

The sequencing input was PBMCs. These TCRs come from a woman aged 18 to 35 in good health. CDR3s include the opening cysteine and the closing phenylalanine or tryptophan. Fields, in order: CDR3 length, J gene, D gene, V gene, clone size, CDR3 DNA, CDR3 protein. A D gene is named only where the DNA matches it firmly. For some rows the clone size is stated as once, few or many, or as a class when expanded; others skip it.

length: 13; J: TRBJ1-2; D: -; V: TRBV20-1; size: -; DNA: TGCAGTGCTCCTCAGGGGTTTAGCTATGGCTACACCTTC; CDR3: CSAPQGFSYGYTF
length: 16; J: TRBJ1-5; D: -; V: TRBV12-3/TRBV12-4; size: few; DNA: TGTGCCAGCAGTTTAGAAGGTAATCAGGGCAATCAGCCCCAGCATTTT; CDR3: CASSLEGNQGNQPQHF
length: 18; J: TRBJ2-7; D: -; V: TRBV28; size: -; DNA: TGTGCCAGCAGTTTTAGCATTGGGGTAGTAGAGTGGTCCTACGAGCAGTACTTC; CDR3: CASSFSIGVVEWSYEQYF
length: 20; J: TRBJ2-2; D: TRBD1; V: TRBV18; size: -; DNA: TGTGCCAGCTCACCGGGCCGCCTTAGACAGGGCGCGCCCCTCACCGGGGAGCTGTTTTTT; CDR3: CASSPGRLRQGAPLTGELFF
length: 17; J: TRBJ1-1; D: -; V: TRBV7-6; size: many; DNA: TGTGCCAGCAGCTTAGTTCCTCCCCTTACCCCGAACACTGAAGCTTTCTTT; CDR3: CASSLVPPLTPNTEAFF
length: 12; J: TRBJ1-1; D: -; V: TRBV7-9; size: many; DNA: TGTGCCAGCAGCTTAAACAGCCTTGAAGCTTTCTTT; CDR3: CASSLNSLEAFF
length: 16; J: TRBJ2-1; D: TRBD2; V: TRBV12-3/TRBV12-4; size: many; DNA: TGTGCCAGCAACCTTAGACTAGCGGGAGTCGTTAATGAGCAGTTCTTC; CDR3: CASNLRLAGVVNEQFF
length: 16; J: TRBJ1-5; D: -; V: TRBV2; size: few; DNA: TGTGCCAGCAGTGAAGCGCGGAGACAGGGCAATCAGCCCCAGCATTTT; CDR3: CASSEARRQGNQPQHF
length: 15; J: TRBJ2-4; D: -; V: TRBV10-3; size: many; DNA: TGTGCCATCAGTGACCCGAGTCAGGGAACAAACATTCAGTACTTC; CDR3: CAISDPSQGTNIQYF
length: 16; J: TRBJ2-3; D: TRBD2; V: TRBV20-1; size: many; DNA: TGCAGTGCTAGAACCGGGACTAGCGGGGGGCAAGATACGCAGTATTTT; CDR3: CSARTGTSGGQDTQYF
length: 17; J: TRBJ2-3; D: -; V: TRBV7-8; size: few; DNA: TGTGCCAGCAGTCGTCGGGGACGGACGATTGGCACAGATACGCAGTATTTT; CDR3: CASSRRGRTIGTDTQYF
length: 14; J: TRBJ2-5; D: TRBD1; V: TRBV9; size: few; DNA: TGTGCCAGCAGCGTAGGGGCAGGGGGAGAGACCCAGTACTTC; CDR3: CASSVGAGGETQYF
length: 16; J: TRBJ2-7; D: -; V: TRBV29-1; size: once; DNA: TGCAGCGTTGCCCCAGTGGGACTCACTGGCGGTGGAGAGCAGTACTTC; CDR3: CSVAPVGLTGGGEQYF
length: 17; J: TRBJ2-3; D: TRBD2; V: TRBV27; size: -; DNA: TGTGCCAGCAGTTTATCGGCCGGCGGGGGGGCAACAGATACGCAGTATTTT; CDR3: CASSLSAGGGATDTQYF
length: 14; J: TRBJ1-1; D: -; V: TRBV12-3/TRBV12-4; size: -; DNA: TGTGCCAGCAGTTCCAACAGGGTAGACACTGAAGCTTTCTTT; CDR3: CASSSNRVDTEAFF
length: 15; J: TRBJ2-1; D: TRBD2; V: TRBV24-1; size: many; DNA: TGTGCCACCAGTGATCCGGGGGGGCTTGGCGATGAGCAGTTCTTC; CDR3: CATSDPGGLGDEQFF
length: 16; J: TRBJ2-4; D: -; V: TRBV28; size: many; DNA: TGTGCCAGCAGCTTAGGGTCCCCCGTGGGCAAAAACATTCAGTACTTC; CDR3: CASSLGSPVGKNIQYF
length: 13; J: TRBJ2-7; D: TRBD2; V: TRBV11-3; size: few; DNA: TGTGCCAGATCAGCGGGAGGAACCTACGAGCAGTACTTC; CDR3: CARSAGGTYEQYF
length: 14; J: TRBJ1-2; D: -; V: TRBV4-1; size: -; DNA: TGCGCCAGCAGCCAAGATTTAACAGTTGGGGGCTACACCTTC; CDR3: CASSQDLTVGGYTF
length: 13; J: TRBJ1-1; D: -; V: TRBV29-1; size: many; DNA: TGCAGCGTTGGGAGGCGGACAGCCGGGGGAGCTTTCTTT; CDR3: CSVGRRTAGGAFF
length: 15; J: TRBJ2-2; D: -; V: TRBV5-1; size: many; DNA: TGCGCCAGCAGCTTGGCACCGCGGGACACCGGGGAGCTGTTTTTT; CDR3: CASSLAPRDTGELFF
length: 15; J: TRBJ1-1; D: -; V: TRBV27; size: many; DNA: TGTGCCAGCAGACCGAACAGAGACAGAGGCACTGAAGCTTTCTTT; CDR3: CASRPNRDRGTEAFF
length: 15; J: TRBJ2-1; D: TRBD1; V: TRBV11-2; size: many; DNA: TGTGCCAGCAGCCGAGACAGGGGGGCGGGTAATGAGCAGTTCTTC; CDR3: CASSRDRGAGNEQFF
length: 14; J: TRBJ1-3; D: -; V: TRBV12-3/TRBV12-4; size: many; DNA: TGTGCCAGCAGTTTGAGCAAAGGCCCAAACACCATATATTTT; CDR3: CASSLSKGPNTIYF
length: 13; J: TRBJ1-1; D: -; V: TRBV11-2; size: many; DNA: TGTGCCAGCAGTTTGGGAGAGTCCACTGAAGCTTTCTTT; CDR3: CASSLGESTEAFF
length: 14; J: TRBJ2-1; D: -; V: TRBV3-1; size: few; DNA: TGTGCCAGCAGCCAACGGAGCGGTTACAATGAGCAGTTCTTC; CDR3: CASSQRSGYNEQFF
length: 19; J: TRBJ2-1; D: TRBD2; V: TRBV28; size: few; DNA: TGTGCCAGCAAAGGTATTTTCAAGACTAGCGGGGGGAACACCAATGAGCAGTTCTTC; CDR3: CASKGIFKTSGGNTNEQFF
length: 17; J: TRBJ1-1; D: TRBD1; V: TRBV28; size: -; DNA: TGTGCCAGCAGTACCGGCAGACAGGGGGCGATTGGTACTGAAGCTTTCTTT; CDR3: CASSTGRQGAIGTEAFF
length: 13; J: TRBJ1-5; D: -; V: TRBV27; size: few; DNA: TGTGCCAGCAGTTTCAGGGAGGGTCAGCCCCAGCATTTT; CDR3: CASSFREGQPQHF
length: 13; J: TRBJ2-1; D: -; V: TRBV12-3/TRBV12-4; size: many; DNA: TGCGCCAGCAGAGGGGGTTCCTACAATGAGCAGTTCTTC; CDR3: CASRGGSYNEQFF
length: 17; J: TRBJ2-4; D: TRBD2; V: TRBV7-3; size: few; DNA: TGTGCCAGCAGCCCCCAACCCGGACTAGCGGGAACCCACATTCAGTACTTC; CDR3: CASSPQPGLAGTHIQYF
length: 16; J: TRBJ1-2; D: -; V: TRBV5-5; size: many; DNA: TGTGCCAGCAGCGCACGGGAAAGAGGCCGCCCCTATGGCTACACCTTC; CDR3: CASSARERGRPYGYTF
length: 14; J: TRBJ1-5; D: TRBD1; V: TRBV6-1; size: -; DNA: TGTGCCACCGGGGGACAGGGGGGCAATCAGCCCCAGCATTTT; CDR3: CATGGQGGNQPQHF
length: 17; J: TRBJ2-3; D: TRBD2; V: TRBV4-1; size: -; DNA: TGCGCCAGCAGCCAAGAACCGGAGCGGGAGATCGTAGATACGCAGTATTTT; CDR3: CASSQEPEREIVDTQYF